The 13 T cell receptor beta chains below come from one sample, sequenced in a study of shared clonotypes between healthy human individuals. The repertoire was sequenced with immunoSEQ multiplex PCR; TCRdb's copy has only in-frame clones and lacks some. The profile shows about 2.5 million clones, about 90% of them singletons. The sample consisted of naive CD4+ T cells from PBMCs. Subset of the sample: CD45RA+ positively selected. Receptor source: a man younger than 30 in good health. Some clones in this sample may be carry-over from other donors' samples.

The chain links TRBV6-5 to TRBJ2-2; TRBD1 agrees at 9 bases. Looked up from germline, CDR1 is MNHEY and CDR2 is SVGAGI. Trimming took 4 bases from V and 7 from J; bases not matched to a gene: 7. The CDR3 spans 15 residues. CDR3 loop: CASSSQGAGNGELFF. The CDR3 nucleotides read TGTGCCAGCAGTTCACAGGGGGCTGGGAACGGGGAGCTGTTTTTT.

This clone was counted between two and nine times. V and J are TRBV30 and TRBJ1-1; D may be TRBD1 (6 bases). V lost 2 bases and J lost 5, with 15 bases in between. The CDR3 length is 14 residues. Looked up from germline, CDR1 is GTSNPN and CDR2 is SVGIG (reference sequence). The CDR3 nucleotides read TGTGCCTGGAGTTCTTCCGGGACATGGACTGAAGCTTTCTTT. The encoded protein is CAWSSSGTWTEAFF.

A remark on this clone: Germline and junction disagree at one end, which may indicate a read error. DNA for the CDR3: TGTGCCAGCTCCCTGAGGGGGGGCAGGACCCATCGAGACTTC. Translating gives CASSLRGGRTHRDF. The J gene is TRBJ2-7, the V gene TRBV27; possible D gene TRBD2, 7 bases. The CDR3 extends over 14 amino acids. Germline V gene sequence: CDR1 MNHEY, CDR2 SMNVEV (reference sequence).

The genes are TRBV9 and TRBJ2-7; 8 positions match TRBD2. Germline CDR1 reads SGDLS; CDR2 reads YYNGEE. This CDR3 has 13 residues. The trim removed 4 bases at V and 6 bases at J, leaving 6 bases unmatched. The chain's CDR3 is CASSPGGSSEQYF. CDR3 nucleotide sequence: TGTGCCAGCAGCCCGGGGGGGTCCAGCGAGCAGTACTTC.

The V and J genes are TRBV13 and TRBJ2-2, with D hard to call. The germline V and J ends were trimmed by 4 bases and 4 bases, with 19 bases remaining between them. CDR3 size: 17 residues. CDR1 is PRHDT and CDR2 is FYEKMQ in the germline V gene (reference sequence). The CDR3 nucleotides read TGTGCCAGCAGCTACCCCAATAAGGCGGATTTCACCGGGGAGCTGTTTTTT. This translates into CASSYPNKADFTGELFF.

V is TRBV7-2 and J is TRBJ2-7; unclear D gene. Germline V CDR1 and CDR2: SGHTA, FQGNSA. V lost 5 bases and J 5 bases, leaving 19 bases between the germline ends. The CDR3 has 15 residues. CDR3 nucleotide sequence: TGTGCCAGCAGCCCAGGCACTCATCCGAGGAACGAGCAGTACTTC. Protein product: CASSPGTHPRNEQYF.

This chain connects TRBV7-2 to TRBJ1-1; D perhaps matches TRBD1 (6 bases). Per germline, CDR1 SGHTA and CDR2 FQGNSA. The CDR3 spans 14 residues. V was cut by 5 bases and J by 11 bases, with 21 bases left in between. The CDR3 bases are TGTGCCAGCAGCCGAGGGGGGGGCGCCATGGCTGCTTTCTTT. Encoded protein: CASSRGGGAMAAFF. Looking up the rest from reference TRBV7-2 and TRBJ1-1 gives the full variable domain: GAGVSQSPSNKVTEKGKDVELRCDPISGHTALYWYRQSLGQGLEFLIYFQGNSAPDKSGLPSDRFSAERTGGSVSTLTIQRTQQEDSAVYLCASSRGGGAMAAFFGQGTRLTVV.

The J gene is TRBJ2-1, the V gene TRBV5-1, with a tentative D call TRBD2 (7 bases). Trimming removed 4 bases from V and 11 bases from J, with 16 bases in between. Germline V gives CDR1 SGHRS, CDR2 YFSETQ. This CDR3 comprises 13 residues. In nucleotides, the CDR3 is TGCGCCAGCAGCCCCGAGGGGGAGGGGAAGCAGTTCTTC. Its protein is CASSPEGEGKQFF.

The rearrangement links TRBV5-1 to TRBJ2-3, with 9 bases identical to TRBD1. J gave up 5 bases and V 5 bases, and 6 bases lay outside the gene matches. Germline CDR1 and CDR2: SGHRS and YFSETQ. The CDR3 covers 14 residues. Written as DNA, the CDR3 is TGCGCCAGCAGGACAGGGGGAATGGTAGATACGCAGTATTTT. It encodes CASRTGGMVDTQYF.

This clone was picked up one time. Within the sample, other DNA sequences also encode this same CDR3. This chain's CDR3 is CASSEGGHNQPQHF. CDR3 nucleotide sequence: TGTGCCAGCAGTGAGGGGGGACACAATCAGCCCCAGCATTTT. V usage is TRBV6-1 and J usage is TRBJ1-5, with a possible D match to TRBD1 (6 bases). Germline V gene data show CDR1 as MNHNS and CDR2 as SASEGT. V was clipped by 3 bases and J by 3 bases, with 9 bases between them. The CDR3 contains 14 residues.

CDR3 loop: CASSLGSGSTDTQYF. In nucleotides, the CDR3 is TGTGCCAGCAGCTTAGGTTCAGGGAGCACAGATACGCAGTATTTT. The chain carries TRBV7-2 and TRBJ2-3; D might be TRBD1 (5 bases). V shed 1 base and J shed 0 bases, with 8 bases lying between them. Germline CDR1 reads SGHTA; CDR2 reads FQGNSA. There are 15 residues in the CDR3.

The chain joins TRBV7-3 to TRBJ2-7, with 7 positions matching TRBD2. This CDR3 spans 14 amino acids. J lost 6 bases, V lost 0 bases, and 5 bases had no gene match. The V gene's germline CDR1 is SGHTA and CDR2 FQGTGA. The CDR3 loop reads CASSLTGGSGEQYF. CDR3 in DNA: TGTGCCAGCAGCTTAACGGGCGGGAGTGGCGAGCAGTACTTC.

The rearrangement uses TRBV18 and TRBJ2-1; D may be TRBD2 (6 bases). This CDR3 has 13 residues. Trimming pared 4 bases from V and 12 bases from J, leaving 16 bases between. The germline gives CDR1 KGHSH, CDR2 LQKENI. This CDR3 is CASSLGLAVGQFF. The CDR3 DNA reads TGTGCCAGCTCACTGGGGTTAGCGGTAGGGCAGTTCTTC.